Listed below are T cell receptor beta chains from one sample, sequenced in a study of spatial heterogeneity in lung cancer. Using its own MiXCR run on the 5' RACE reads, TCRdb lists one record per CDR3 protein. This sample has around 2,000 distinct CDR3 sequences, with 10% to 11% found just once. Here the sequenced sample was lung tumor tissue, taken at surgery. The receptors shown here come from a female donor with early-stage non-small cell lung cancer. Each CDR3 is given with its conserved first and last residue. D genes are given only for firm matches. Only some rows state a clone size, as once, few, many or a class for expanded clones.

>TRBJ2-6|TRBD1|TRBV4-3|large
CASSQEGTASGANVLTF
TGCGCCAGCAGCCAAGAGGGGACAGCCTCTGGGGCCAACGTCCTGACTTTC
>TRBJ2-7|.|TRBV6-1|medium-sized
CASTEGLTGATYEQYF
TGTGCCAGCACCGAGGGCCTGACGGGGGCCACCTACGAGCAGTACTTC
>TRBJ2-3|.|TRBV18|.
CASSPGSGTDTQYF
TGTGCCAGCTCCCCGGGGTCGGGCACAGATACGCAGTATTTT
>TRBJ1-5|.|TRBV6-2/TRBV6-3|many
CASSPQFLSGNQPQHF
TGTGCCAGCAGTCCCCAGTTTTTGAGCGGCAATCAGCCCCAGCATTTT
>TRBJ2-6|TRBD1|TRBV5-1|medium-sized
CASSPGTVLNVLTF
TGCGCCAGCAGTCCCGGGACAGTACTTAACGTCCTGACTTTC
>TRBJ2-5|TRBD2|TRBV7-2|.
CASSLVPGAGAETQYF
TGTGCCAGCAGCTTAGTGCCCGGAGCGGGAGCGGAGACCCAGTACTTC
>TRBJ1-5|.|TRBV20-1|.
CSARATGNSNQPQHF
TGCAGTGCTAGGGCTACAGGGAATAGCAATCAGCCCCAGCATTTT
>TRBJ2-1|TRBD1|TRBV28|.
CASSPPGQGAVNEQFF
TGTGCCAGCAGTCCGCCTGGACAGGGGGCGGTTAATGAGCAGTTCTTC
>TRBJ2-3|.|TRBV19|medium-sized
CASKQGGAGDTQYF
TGTGCCAGTAAACAGGGGGGGGCCGGAGATACGCAGTATTTT
>TRBJ2-5|TRBD1|TRBV2|medium-sized
CASRRDRGETQYF
TGTGCCAGCCGCCGGGACAGGGGAGAGACCCAGTACTTC
>TRBJ1-6|TRBD1|TRBV30|medium-sized
CACFVTGNSPLHF
TGTGCCTGTTTCGTGACAGGGAATTCACCCCTCCACTTT
>TRBJ2-3|.|TRBV20-1|medium-sized
CSVGGGTDTQYF
TGCAGTGTAGGAGGGGGGACAGATACGCAGTATTTT
>TRBJ1-1|.|TRBV10-3|many
CAISESGGNTEAFF
TGTGCCATCAGTGAGTCTGGGGGAAACACTGAAGCTTTCTTT
>TRBJ1-5|.|TRBV10-3|medium-sized
CATGRENQPQHF
TGTGCCACCGGCAGGGAAAATCAGCCCCAGCATTTT
>TRBJ2-7|TRBD2|TRBV7-9|medium-sized
CASSREGYEQYF
TGTGCCAGCAGCAGGGAGGGCTACGAGCAGTACTTC
>TRBJ2-7|.|TRBV24-1|medium-sized
CATSDPNSYEQYF
TGTGCCACCAGTGATCCGAACTCCTACGAGCAGTACTTC
>TRBJ2-2|.|TRBV19|medium-sized
CASNRVNTGELFF
TGTGCCAGTAACCGGGTCAACACCGGGGAGCTGTTTTTT
>TRBJ2-1|.|TRBV24-1|medium-sized
CATSDFGFSYNEQFF
TGTGCCACCAGTGATTTTGGTTTTTCCTACAATGAGCAGTTCTTC
>TRBJ2-7|TRBD1|TRBV20-1|medium-sized
CSARAGQGEEQYF
TGCAGTGCTAGAGCCGGACAGGGGGAAGAGCAGTACTTC
>TRBJ2-7|.|TRBV4-3|medium-sized
CASSSQYYEQYF
TGCGCCAGCAGCTCACAATACTACGAGCAGTACTTC